This TCR beta chain was retrieved from a study of CD8 T cells in ankylosing spondylitis. The study, taken as a whole, reports: Blood from ankylosing spondylitis patients appeared to carry a characteristic roughly 8-variant TCR beta motif.

A remark on this clonotype: What it binds is unknown.

This CDR3 spans 16 amino acids. Trimming stripped 1 base from V and 0 bases from J, with 11 bases between. CDR1 and CDR2 (germline): SGHTA, FQGNSA. TCRdb reanalysed the 5' RACE reads using MiXCR and keeps one entry per CDR3 protein. The sample lists 650,000 to 800,000 distinct CDR3 sequences, around 17% occurring once. The specimen sequenced was blood, either unsorted or a sorted T cell fraction (not recorded which). This clonotype was sampled from a male donor with ankylosing spondylitis. The genes are TRBV7-2 and TRBJ2-3, with D hard to call. In DNA form, the CDR3 reads TGTGCCAGCAGCTTAGTATCTGTCGCTAGCACAGATACGCAGTATTTT. This codes for CASSLVSVASTDTQYF.